The 27 T cell receptor beta chains below all came from one sample that was sequenced in a study of OX40 agonist ivuxolimab in advanced cancers. Using immunoSEQ multiplex PCR, the repertoire was profiled, and TCRdb retains in-frame clones only, with some absent. The table has approximately 82,000 clones, approximately 89% seen once. The starting material was CD4+ or CD8+ T cells sorted from blood, obtained in a trial of the OX40 agonist ivuxolimab. These TCRs come from an adult with an advanced solid tumor such as melanoma, head and neck, liver or kidney cancer.

In the case of this clone: A read error may produce the germline difference seen at one junction end. This rearrangement joins TRBV7-7 to TRBJ1-1; D remains unclear. The CDR3 is 11 amino acids. Germline values: CDR1 SSHAT, CDR2 FNYEAQ (reference sequence). CDR3 residues: CASSLLTEAFF. The CDR3, as DNA: TGTGCTAGCAGCCTTTTAACTGAAGCTTTCTTT.

The chain carries TRBV28 and TRBJ2-7, with D possibly being TRBD2 (5 bases). V was shortened by 8 bases and J by 4 bases, with 15 bases between the two germline ends. The CDR3 contains 13 residues. In germline, CDR1 is MDHEN, CDR2 SYDVKM. The CDR3 is CASGLGGRYEQYF. The CDR3 DNA is TGTGCCAGCGGGCTAGGTGGGAGATACGAGCAGTACTTC.

This clone was seen a single time. This chain links TRBV6-5 with TRBJ2-7; D perhaps matches TRBD1 (6 bases). This CDR3 comprises 15 residues. Trimming removed 6 bases at V and 2 bases at J, with 17 bases between. Germline-derived CDR1 and CDR2 are MNHEY and SVGAGI. The CDR3 nucleotides read TGTGCCAGCAGAAAAGAGTGGGGGCGTCCCTACGAGCAGTACTTC. Amino acid sequence: CASRKEWGRPYEQYF.

The genes are TRBV28 and TRBJ1-5; no clear D gene. From germline, CDR1 is MDHEN and CDR2 SYDVKM. V was clipped by 5 bases and J by 8 bases, with 16 bases between them. The CDR3 is 14 residues long. The CDR3 DNA is TGTGCCAGCAGTCCCCCAGCACAGATTGAGCCCCAGCATTTT. It is translated as CASSPPAQIEPQHF. Looking up the rest from reference TRBV28 and TRBJ1-5 gives the full variable domain: DVKVTQSSRYLVKRTGEKVFLECVQDMDHENMFWYRQDPGLGLRLIYFSYDVKMKEKGDIPEGYSVSREKKERFSLILESASTNQTSMYLCASSPPAQIEPQHFGDGTRLSIL.

The J gene is TRBJ2-1, the V gene TRBV4-3; tentative D call: TRBD2 (7 bases). CDR3 length: 16 residues. CDR1 is LGHNA, CDR2 YSLEER, per germline. Trimming left V 3 bases short and J 5 bases short, with 17 bases between. The CDR3 protein is CASSQFLRGPDNEQFF. CDR3 coding DNA: TGCGCCAGCAGCCAGTTTTTGCGGGGGCCTGACAATGAGCAGTTCTTC.

This rearrangement joins TRBV5-1 to TRBJ1-6; the D is unclear. The CDR3 has 15 residues. Between the trimmed V and J ends, which lost 0 bases and 9 bases, there was a span of 13 bases. Germline CDR1 and CDR2: SGHRS and YFSETQ. The CDR3 DNA is TGCGCCAGCAGCTTGGATAACATCTTAGTTTCACCCCTCCACTTT. Protein: CASSLDNILVSPLHF.

The V call is TRBV7-9, the J call TRBJ2-2; TRBD1 might be the D (5 bases). This CDR3 comprises 15 residues. Looked up from germline, CDR1 is SEHNR and CDR2 is FQNEAQ (reference sequence). With 1 base removed from V and 7 bases from J, the gap between germline ends came to 13 bases. The DNA for the CDR3 is TGTGCCAGCAGCTTAGTAGCCAGGGTGAACGGGGAGCTGTTTTTT. Its translation is CASSLVARVNGELFF. Looking up the rest from reference TRBV7-9 and TRBJ2-2 gives the full variable domain: DTGVSQNPRHKITKRGQNVTFRCDPISEHNRLYWYRQTLGQGPEFLTYFQNEAQLEKSRLLSDRFSAERPKGSFSTLEIQRTEQGDSAMYLCASSLVARVNGELFFGEGSRLTVL.

The chain couples TRBV6-5 to TRBJ1-6; D perhaps matches TRBD1 (6 bases). CDR1 is MNHEY and CDR2 is SVGAGI in the germline V gene. The CDR3 has 14 amino acids. V gave up 10 bases and J gave up 7 bases, with 17 bases separating them. This chain's CDR3 is CAIRTGYPNSPLHF. CDR3 in DNA: TGTGCCATCAGAACAGGGTACCCAAATTCACCCCTCCACTTT.

The chain is built from TRBV30 and TRBJ1-2, with D possibly being TRBD1 (5 bases). The CDR3 sequence is 13 residues long. CDR1 is GTSNPN and CDR2 is SVGIG in the germline V gene (reference sequence). V was clipped by 1 base and J by 2 bases, with 8 bases between them. CDR3: CAWSDRPNYGYTF. In DNA, the CDR3 is TGTGCCTGGAGTGACAGGCCCAACTATGGCTACACCTTC.

The chain links TRBV4-2 to TRBJ2-3; D possibly corresponds to TRBD2 (7 bases). Trimming removed 5 bases from V and 7 bases from J, with 16 bases in between. The CDR3 runs 14 residues. Germline V gives CDR1 LGHNA, CDR2 YNFKEQ. CDR3 in amino acids: CASSSVEGGYTQYF. CDR3 bases: TGTGCCAGCAGCTCTGTGGAGGGGGGGTATACGCAGTATTTT.

The chain combines TRBV28 with TRBJ1-4; perhaps TRBD1 as D (6 bases). The CDR3 extends over 14 amino acids. V shed 7 bases and J shed 7 bases, with 16 bases lying between them. Germline CDR1 MDHEN, CDR2 SYDVKM. CDR3 in amino acids: CASISYREGEKLFF. CDR3 in DNA: TGTGCCAGCATCAGTTACAGGGAGGGTGAAAAACTGTTTTTT.

This chain links TRBV7-2 with TRBJ2-7, with 9 positions matching TRBD1. V lost 1 base to trimming and J lost 6 bases; unmatched junction nucleotides: 4. Germline CDR1 SGHTA, CDR2 FQGNSA. This CDR3 contains 14 residues. CDR3 nucleotides: TGTGCCAGCAGCTTAGGGACAGGGGTAGGCGAGCAGTACTTC. This translates into CASSLGTGVGEQYF.

This chain links TRBV11-1 with TRBJ2-1; D is unclear. The V and J ends lost 3 bases and 8 bases respectively, with 5 bases between them. Germline CDR1 SGHAT, CDR2 FQDESV (reference sequence). The CDR3 totals 11 residues. The CDR3 region is CASSFGHEQFF. The CDR3 DNA is TGTGCCAGCAGCTTCGGCCATGAGCAGTTCTTC.

The chain joins TRBV4-2 to TRBJ2-7, with TRBD1 as a possible D gene (5 bases). The CDR3 consists of 14 residues. The germline gives CDR1 LGHNA, CDR2 YNFKEQ. Trimming stripped 4 bases from V and 3 bases from J, with 13 bases between. CDR3: CASSRDDSLYEQYF. The CDR3 region has the DNA TGTGCCAGCAGCCGAGATGACAGCCTCTACGAGCAGTACTTC.

The chain has TRBV30 and TRBJ1-1; the match to TRBD1 covers 12 bases. V shed 3 bases, J shed 7 bases, and the junction held 15 bases outside the gene matches. Germline assignment: CDR1 GTSNPN and CDR2 SVGIG (reference sequence). CDR3 length: 17 residues. The CDR3 region has the DNA TGTGCCTGGAGCCTAGAGACCGGGACAGGGGGCGCCCATGAAGCTTTCTTT. It translates to CAWSLETGTGGAHEAFF.

In the case of this clone: One end of the junction is discordant with germline, which a read error may explain. The chain recombines TRBV14 with TRBJ2-7; TRBD1 agrees at 7 bases. CDR1 and CDR2 from the germline V gene are SGHDN and FVKESK. The CDR3 covers 13 residues. CDR3 sequence reads: CASSQDEWGQKRF. Written as DNA, the CDR3 is TGTGCCAGCAGCCAAGATGAATGGGGACAGAAACGCTTC.

V gene TRBV2 combines with J gene TRBJ2-7; D unclear. This CDR3 region has 17 residues. Germline V lookup: CDR1 SNHLY, CDR2 FYNNEI. Trimming removed 2 bases at V and 3 bases at J, with 20 bases between. The CDR3 DNA is TGTGCCAGCAGTGAAACGAGCGCCCCCTGGCCCCGCTACGAGCAGTACTTC. Its translation: CASSETSAPWPRYEQYF.

V is TRBV6-1 and J is TRBJ1-2; 8 positions agree with TRBD1. Germline V gene lookup returns CDR1 MNHNS and CDR2 SASEGT. The CDR3 is 17 amino acids. With V trimmed by 2 bases and J by 0 bases, 8 bases remained unmatched. The CDR3 DNA is TGTGCCAGCAGTGAATTTCCAACAGGGGGGACTAACTATGGCTACACCTTC. It codes for CASSEFPTGGTNYGYTF.

This clone was recorded a few times. The rearrangement uses TRBV9 and TRBJ2-3; unclear D gene. V was pared by 4 bases and J by 2 bases, with 11 bases between. Germline CDR1 is SGDLS and CDR2 is YYNGEE. The CDR3 extends over 14 amino acids. The CDR3 DNA follows: TGTGCCAGCAGCCCGATCGGCTCCACAGATACGCAGTATTTT. Amino acid sequence: CASSPIGSTDTQYF.

This clone occurred once. The chain is built from TRBV5-1 and TRBJ2-3, with 7 bases identical to TRBD2. With 2 bases clipped from V and 5 bases from J, the junction kept 14 bases outside the gene matches. The CDR3 sequence is 17 residues long. Germline loops: CDR1 SGHRS, CDR2 YFSETQ. This chain's CDR3 is CASSFPRDYHNIDTQYF. CDR3 DNA: TGCGCCAGCAGCTTCCCACGGGACTATCACAACATAGATACGCAGTATTTT.

The gene calls are TRBV7-9 and TRBJ2-5; D may be TRBD2 (6 bases). Germline-derived CDR1 and CDR2 are SEHNR and FQNEAQ (reference sequence). Trimming took off 3 bases at V and 3 bases at J, with 8 bases between the two ends. The CDR3 has 13 amino acids. DNA of the CDR3: TGTGCCAGCAGCTTTGCGGGGAAAGAGACCCAGTACTTC. Its protein is CASSFAGKETQYF.

This clone has a handful of counts. The V and J genes are TRBV2 and TRBJ1-6, with a possible D match to TRBD1 (5 bases). The CDR3 is 17 residues long. The germline V gene has CDR1 SNHLY and CDR2 FYNNEI. Trimming removed 7 bases from V and 6 bases from J, with 22 bases in between. The CDR3 DNA reads TGTGCCAGCATGTATAAGGCCGTGGGGGGGATTAATTCACCCCTCCACTTT. This translates into CASMYKAVGGINSPLHF.

The V call is TRBV19, the J call TRBJ1-1; no definite D call. V was shortened by 3 bases and J by 8 bases, with 16 bases between the two germline ends. Germline CDR1 reads LNHDA; CDR2 reads SQIVND (reference sequence). The CDR3 contains 14 residues. The CDR3 coding sequence is TGTGCCAGTAGTATCGGGGATCGTGGTACGGAAGCTTTCTTT. This encodes CASSIGDRGTEAFF.

The genes are TRBV5-1 and TRBJ1-4; 7 bases match TRBD1. Germline V lookup: CDR1 SGHRS, CDR2 YFSETQ. V lost 0 bases and J lost 5; bases outside the gene matches: 4. The CDR3 runs to 15 residues. CDR3 DNA sequence: TGCGCCAGCAGCTTGGTAGGGACAGTGAATGAAAAACTGTTTTTT. Amino acid sequence: CASSLVGTVNEKLFF. Combining the CDR3 with reference TRBV5-1 and TRBJ1-4 gives the whole variable domain KAGVTQTPRYLIKTRGQQVTLSCSPISGHRSVSWYQQTPGQGLQFLFEYFSETQRNKGNFPGRFSGRQFSNSRSEMNVSTLELGDSALYLCASSLVGTVNEKLFFGSGTQLSVL.

This sequence joins TRBV7-2 and TRBJ2-1, with 12 bases matching TRBD2. Per germline, CDR1 SGHTA and CDR2 FQGNSA. This CDR3 contains 14 residues. Trimming removed 2 bases from V and 10 bases from J; junction bases left unmatched: 3. CDR3 residues: CASSLSSGGAEQFF. The CDR3 DNA reads TGTGCCAGCAGCTTATCTAGCGGGGGGGCCGAGCAGTTCTTC.

The genes are TRBV2 and TRBJ2-6, with 8 bases fitting TRBD1. CDR3 length: 19 residues. Germline V lookup: CDR1 SNHLY, CDR2 FYNNEI. The ends lost 4 bases at V and 4 bases at J; junction bases unmatched: 15. The CDR3 spells CASSAAQGARFGGANVLTF. The CDR3 coding sequence is TGTGCCAGCAGTGCTGCCCAGGGGGCGCGATTTGGGGGGGCCAACGTCCTGACTTTC.

This clone was seen once. The J gene is TRBJ2-3, the V gene TRBV7-2; 11 bases map to TRBD2. The J segment lost 13 bases and the V segment lost 4 bases, leaving 7 bases of the junction unmatched. Looked up from germline, CDR1 is SGHTA and CDR2 is FQGNSA. CDR3 length: 13 amino acids. The CDR3 region is CASSSLAGGPEYF. Here the CDR3 DNA reads TGTGCCAGCAGCTCGTTAGCGGGGGGGCCAGAGTATTTT.